This entry features one T cell receptor beta chain sequence. Antigen specificity is unknown. The germline V gene encodes CDR1 MNHEY and CDR2 SMNVEV (reference sequence). The CDR3 contains 14 residues. V lost 5 bases to trimming and J lost 2 bases, with 10 bases between them. The time point was: week 23, last vaccination. Vaccination comprised doses that each held 300 ug of mutant IDH1 20-mer peptide, plus topical imiquimod. Each tumor in the donors was a new WHO grade 3 or 4 astrocytoma, IDH1-mutant and ATRX-lost. This entry is derived from a study of a mutant IDH1 vaccine in newly diagnosed glioma. Study as a whole: A roughly 60% male, approximately 38% female split and a mean age of approximately 40 years characterized treated patients. Every participant had undergone radiotherapy, temozolomide, or both before, and most underwent both. Findings of the study overall: Top peripheral T cell clonotype shifts appeared unrelated to pseudoprogression.

Libraries were prepared by immunoSEQ multiplex PCR; TCRdb keeps only in-frame clonotypes and omits some of them. Of tens of thousands of clones in the sample, roughly 80% are singletons; the top ten hold about 6.3%. The TCR originated in a man aged 35 to 55 with glioma. The V and J genes are TRBV27 and TRBJ2-1; a weak D match, TRBD1 (5 bases). The sample was PBMCs, taken from a glioma patient whose treatment included an IDH1 peptide vaccine. CDR3 DNA: TGTGCCAGCAGTCGAACAGGTGCCTACAATGAGCAGTTCTTC. Protein: CASSRTGAYNEQFF.